This TCR beta chain was retrieved from a study of identical twins. A universal primer site was created by template switching, with the cDNA bearing unique molecular identifiers. TCRdb fed the 5' RACE reads into MiXCR, producing one record per CDR3 protein. The table lists some 500,000 distinct CDR3 sequences, 14% of them singletons. This clonotype was seen more than once but under ten times. Its antigen is undetermined. Study-level findings and limits: Low generation probability was overrepresented in out-of-frame alpha sequences shared by twins.

The CDR3 sequence is 11 residues long. The V end lost 9 bases, the J end lost 6 bases, and 8 bases lay between the germline ends. Looked up from germline, CDR1 is MNHEY and CDR2 is SVGEGT. These data were likewise used in another study, on yellow fever vaccine responses in identical twins.

This sequence joins TRBV6-2 or TRBV6-3 and TRBJ2-2, with D tentatively TRBD2 (5 bases). The sample comprised CD4+ T cells sorted from blood. The source is a woman aged 18-29 years in good health. As DNA, the CDR3 is TGTGCCAGTAGGGAGCCCGGGGAGCTGTTTTTT. Its translation is CASREPGELFF.